The 5 T cell receptor beta chains listed next were all sequenced from one sample in a study of blood T cells in healthy people across ages. The use of a sample-barcoded 5' primer and a J-beta primer mix characterized a second PCR of about 7 to 12 cycles. TCRdb re-called the 5' RACE reads through MiXCR, storing one row per CDR3 protein. The table lists 450,000 to 650,000 distinct CDR3 sequences, about 24% of them singletons. This sample was shared with a second study, whose subject was T cells of mothers and their children.

The sample taken for sequencing was blood. The source is a boy younger than 18 in good health.

In its sample, this clonotype was seen a few times. The chain joins TRBV7-9 to TRBJ1-1; D gene unclear. The germline V and J ends were trimmed by 6 bases and 0 bases, with 8 bases remaining between them. The CDR3 runs 13 residues. Per germline, CDR1 SEHNR and CDR2 FQNEAQ (reference sequence). This CDR3 reads CASRDGMNTEAFF. Here the CDR3 DNA reads TGTGCCAGCAGGGACGGCATGAACACTGAAGCTTTCTTT.

This clonotype has only a few counts. The chain is built from TRBV7-9 and TRBJ2-7; D call uncertain. The CDR3 loop spans 12 amino acids. The germline V and J ends were trimmed by 6 bases and 4 bases, with 10 bases remaining between them. Looked up from germline, CDR1 is SEHNR and CDR2 is FQNEAQ (reference sequence). Here the CDR3 DNA reads TGTGCCAGCAGTTTCACCTTATACGAGCAGTACTTC. It translates to CASSFTLYEQYF.

This chain connects TRBV20-1 to TRBJ2-5; maybe TRBD2 (6 bases). Germline V gene data show CDR1 as DFQATT and CDR2 as SNEGSKA (reference sequence). The germline V and J ends were trimmed by 3 bases and 1 base, with 9 bases remaining between them. The length of the CDR3 is 13 residues. The CDR3 reads CSARFGSQETQYF. DNA for the CDR3: TGCAGTGCTAGGTTCGGGAGCCAAGAGACCCAGTACTTC.

This clonotype showed up just a few times. The chain is built from TRBV20-1 and TRBJ1-4; no reliable D call. This CDR3 spans 13 amino acids. V was clipped by 5 bases and J by 6 bases, with 13 bases between them. Germline V gives CDR1 DFQATT, CDR2 SNEGSKA (reference sequence). CDR3 residues: CSAPGQDDEKLFF. CDR3 DNA: TGCAGTGCTCCAGGCCAGGACGATGAAAAACTGTTTTTT.

This chain links TRBV6-6 with TRBJ2-5, with D possibly being TRBD1 (5 bases). There are 11 residues in the CDR3. CDR1 is MNHNY and CDR2 is SVGAGI in the germline V gene (reference sequence). V gave up 6 bases and J gave up 5 bases, with 7 bases separating them. The CDR3 nucleotides are TGTGCCAGCAGGGGGCCTGAGACCCAGTACTTC. It specifies CASRGPETQYF.